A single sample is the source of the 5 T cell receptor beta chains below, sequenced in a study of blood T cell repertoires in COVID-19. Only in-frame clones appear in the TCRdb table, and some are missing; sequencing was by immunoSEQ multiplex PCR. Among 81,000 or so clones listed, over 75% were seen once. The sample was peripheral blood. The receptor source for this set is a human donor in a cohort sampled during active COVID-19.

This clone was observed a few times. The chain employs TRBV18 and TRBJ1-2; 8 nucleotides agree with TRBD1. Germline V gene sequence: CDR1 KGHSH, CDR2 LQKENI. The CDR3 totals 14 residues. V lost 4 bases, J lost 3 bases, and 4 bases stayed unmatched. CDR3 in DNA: TGTGCCAGCTCACTAACGGACAGGGACTATGGCTACACCTTC. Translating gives CASSLTDRDYGYTF.

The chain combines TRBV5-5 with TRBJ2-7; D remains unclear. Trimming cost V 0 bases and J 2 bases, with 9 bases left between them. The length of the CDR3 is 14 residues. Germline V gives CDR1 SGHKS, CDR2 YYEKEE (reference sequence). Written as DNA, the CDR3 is TGTGCCAGCAGCTTGGATGCAGGAACCTACGAGCAGTACTTC. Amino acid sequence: CASSLDAGTYEQYF. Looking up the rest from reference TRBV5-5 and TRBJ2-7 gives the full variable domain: DAGVTQSPTHLIKTRGQQVTLRCSPISGHKSVSWYQQVLGQGPQFIFQYYEKEERGRGNFPDRFSARQFPNYSSELNVNALLLGDSALYLCASSLDAGTYEQYFGPGTRLTVT.

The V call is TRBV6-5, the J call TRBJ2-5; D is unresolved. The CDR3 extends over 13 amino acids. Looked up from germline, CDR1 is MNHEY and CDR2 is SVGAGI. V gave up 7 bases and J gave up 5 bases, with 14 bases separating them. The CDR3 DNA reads TGTGCCAGCACCCTCGGCCTGAGGGAGACCCAGTACTTC. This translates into CASTLGLRETQYF.

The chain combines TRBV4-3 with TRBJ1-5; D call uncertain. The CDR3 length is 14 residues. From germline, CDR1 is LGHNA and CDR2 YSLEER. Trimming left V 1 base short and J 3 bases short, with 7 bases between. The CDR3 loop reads CASSQGHYNQPQHF. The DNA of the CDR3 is TGCGCCAGCAGCCAAGGGCACTACAATCAGCCCCAGCATTTT.

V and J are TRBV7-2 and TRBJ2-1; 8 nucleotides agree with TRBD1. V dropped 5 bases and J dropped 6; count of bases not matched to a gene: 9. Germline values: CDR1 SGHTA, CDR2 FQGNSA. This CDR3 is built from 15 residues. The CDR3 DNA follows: TGTGCCAGCAGCCGCCGAAGACAGGGGTTCAATGAGCAGTTCTTC. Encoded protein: CASSRRRQGFNEQFF.